Presented here are 32 T cell receptor beta chains from one specimen sequenced in a study of CD8 T cells in Susac syndrome. It was with random hexamers that roughly 0.5 to 1 ug RNA was reverse transcribed. Each CDR3 protein gets one entry after TCRdb re-called the immunoSEQ multiplex PCR reads with MiXCR. The data hold about 190,000 distinct CDR3 sequences, with nearly 97% observed a single time. Sequencing was carried out using CD4+ T cells from PBMCs. These receptors were obtained from a human donor with Susac syndrome.

This chain connects TRBV27 to TRBJ1-4; D is undetermined. CDR3 length: 14 residues. Looked up from germline, CDR1 is MNHEY and CDR2 is SMNVEV (reference sequence). Trimming took off 6 bases at V and 4 bases at J, with 12 bases between the two ends. CDR3 nucleotides: TGTGCCAGCAGCCAAGGAAGCTTTAATGAAAAACTGTTTTTT. Its protein is CASSQGSFNEKLFF.

V gene TRBV27 combines with J gene TRBJ2-1, with D perhaps given as TRBD1 or TRBD2 (5 bases each). V lost 4 bases, J lost 7 bases, and 17 bases lay in between. The germline CDR1 and CDR2 sequences are MNHEY and SMNVEV (reference sequence). The CDR3 is 15 amino acids. The CDR3 DNA reads as TGTGCCAGCAGTTCAGTCATCCTGTGGGGGAATGAGCAGTTCTTC. Amino acids: CASSSVILWGNEQFF.

CDR3 coding DNA: TGCAGCGTTGAAGAAAAAGACAGGGTAGTAGATACGCAGTATTTT. The encoded protein is CSVEEKDRVVDTQYF. The chain recombines TRBV29-1 with TRBJ2-3; TRBD1 aligns across 7 bases. Germline V gene lookup returns CDR1 SQVTM and CDR2 ANQGSEA. With V trimmed by 0 bases and J by 5 bases, 8 bases remained unmatched. This CDR3 is built from 15 residues.

The rearrangement joins TRBV7-3 to TRBJ2-3, with 7 nucleotides matching TRBD2. CDR1 and CDR2 (germline): SGHTA, FQGTGA. The CDR3 has 15 amino acids. Trimming at V came to 8 bases and at J to 3 bases, leaving 11 bases not matched to a gene. CDR3 nucleotide sequence: TGTGCCAGCGGGGACCCGGGGGGAATTACAGATACGCAGTATTTT. Amino acid sequence: CASGDPGGITDTQYF.

This clonotype was picked up a small number of times. The rearrangement joins TRBV12-3 or TRBV12-4 to TRBJ1-2; D possibly corresponds to TRBD1 (6 bases). Trimming removed 3 bases from V and 2 bases from J, with 10 bases in between. The CDR3 has 14 residues. CDR3 in amino acids: CASSLTGPNYGYTF. In nucleotides, the CDR3 is TGTGCCAGCAGTTTGACAGGACCGAACTATGGCTACACCTTC.

The chain has TRBV3-1 and TRBJ1-5; 7 nucleotides match TRBD1. CDR1 and CDR2 from the germline V gene are LGHDT and YNNKEL (reference sequence). V gave up 2 bases and J gave up 5 bases; unmatched junction bases: 15. The length of the CDR3 is 18 residues. CDR3 sequence reads: CASSQKMNRGPRDQPQHF. The CDR3 DNA reads as TGTGCCAGCAGCCAAAAAATGAACAGGGGTCCCCGGGATCAGCCCCAGCATTTT.

The chain is built from TRBV9 and TRBJ2-3; a weak D match, TRBD2 (6 bases). The CDR3 length is 16 residues. The V and J ends lost 2 bases and 0 bases respectively, with 13 bases between them. The germline V gene has CDR1 SGDLS and CDR2 YYNGEE. CDR3 sequence: CASSVSDYSSTDTQYF. The CDR3 region has the DNA TGTGCCAGCAGCGTTTCGGACTATTCTAGCACAGATACGCAGTATTTT.

This clonotype has a handful of counts. V usage is TRBV4-1 and J usage is TRBJ2-7; 10 positions match TRBD2. The CDR3 has 16 amino acids. Germline V gene data show CDR1 as MGHRA and CDR2 as YSYEKL. V was clipped by 1 base and J by 7 bases; unmatched bases: 10. The CDR3 DNA follows: TGCGCCAGCAGCCAAGTTCCTAGCGGGGGATCGGGGGAGCAGTACTTC. It encodes CASSQVPSGGSGEQYF.

The rearrangement uses TRBV20-1 and TRBJ2-3, with unresolved D. There are 12 residues in the CDR3. CDR1 DFQATT and CDR2 SNEGSKA come from the germline V gene (reference sequence). V was pared by 3 bases and J by 4 bases, with 8 bases between. In nucleotides, the CDR3 is TGCAGTGCTAGCGTGGCTTCAGATACGCAGTATTTT. It encodes CSASVASDTQYF.

CDR3 loop: CASSQDVGRANTEAFF. The CDR3 DNA is TGCGCCAGCAGCCAAGATGTCGGCAGGGCGAACACTGAAGCTTTCTTT. The chain employs TRBV4-1 and TRBJ1-1; tentative D call: TRBD1 (5 bases). V was trimmed by 0 bases and J by 1 base, leaving 12 bases between them. CDR1 and CDR2 from the germline V gene are MGHRA and YSYEKL. The CDR3 is 16 residues long.

The chain employs TRBV30 and TRBJ2-5, with TRBD1 identical over 11 bases. Germline loops: CDR1 GTSNPN, CDR2 SVGIG (reference sequence). The CDR3 is made up of 14 amino acids. V was clipped by 1 base and J by 2 bases; unmatched bases: 0. CDR3 residues: CAWSGDRGQETQYF. DNA of the CDR3: TGTGCCTGGAGTGGGGACAGGGGGCAAGAGACCCAGTACTTC.

The chain couples TRBV3-1 to TRBJ1-3, with 9 bases matching TRBD1. V gave up 5 bases and J gave up 8 bases; unmatched junction bases: 10. Germline CDR1 LGHDT, CDR2 YNNKEL (reference sequence). The length of the CDR3 is 15 residues. This CDR3 is CASSGGTGFMDTIYF. The CDR3 nucleotides are TGTGCCAGCAGCGGAGGGACAGGGTTTATGGACACCATATATTTT.

This clonotype has a single count. The rearrangement joins TRBV29-1 to TRBJ2-1, with TRBD2 identical over 8 bases. This CDR3 is built from 13 residues. V trimming: 4 bases; J trimming: 7 bases; junction bases outside the gene matches: 6. Per the germline V gene, CDR1 is SQVTM and CDR2 is ANQGSEA. CDR3 sequence (DNA): TGCAGCGTTGCTTTAGCGGGGTCAAATGAGCAGTTCTTC. Translated: CSVALAGSNEQFF.

The CDR3 region is CSVTFGSGGYTF. The CDR3 coding sequence is TGCAGCGTTACGTTCGGGTCGGGTGGCTACACCTTC. V gene TRBV29-1 combines with J gene TRBJ1-2, with D hard to call. The CDR3 is 12 amino acids. The germline V and J ends were trimmed by 5 bases and 7 bases, with 14 bases remaining between them. The V gene's germline CDR1 is SQVTM and CDR2 ANQGSEA.

V gene TRBV7-9 combines with J gene TRBJ2-6; 7 bases align to TRBD1. This CDR3 is 18 amino acids long. V dropped 5 bases and J dropped 0; count of bases not matched to a gene: 10. Germline loops: CDR1 SEHNR, CDR2 FQNEAQ (reference sequence). CDR3 protein: CASSIRQGSPSGANVLTF. CDR3 sequence (DNA): TGTGCCAGCAGCATAAGACAGGGCTCTCCCTCTGGGGCCAACGTCCTGACTTTC.

The chain couples TRBV25-1 to TRBJ1-1, with 8 bases identical to TRBD1. The CDR3 is made up of 13 amino acids. J lost 4 bases, V lost 6 bases, and 4 bases had no gene match. Germline CDR1 reads MGHDK; CDR2 reads SYGVNS. This CDR3 reads CASRRQGRTEAFF. The DNA for the CDR3 is TGTGCCAGCAGAAGACAGGGGCGCACTGAAGCTTTCTTT.

This clonotype was observed a single time. The gene calls are TRBV19 and TRBJ1-2; D ambiguous. Trimming took off 9 bases at V and 0 bases at J, with 5 bases between the two ends. Germline V lookup: CDR1 LNHDA, CDR2 SQIVND (reference sequence). CDR3 length: 11 residues. CDR3 nucleotides: TGTGCCAGCACAACTAACTATGGCTACACCTTC. Amino acids: CASTTNYGYTF. Complete variable domain (other parts from reference TRBV19 and TRBJ1-2): DGGITQSPKYLFRKEGQNVTLSCEQNLNHDAMYWYRQDPGQGLRLIYYSQIVNDFQKGDIAEGYSVSREKKESFPLTVTSAQKNPTAFYLCASTTNYGYTFGSGTRLTVV.

The rearrangement links TRBV5-1 to TRBJ2-7; no clear D gene. The germline gives CDR1 SGHRS, CDR2 YFSETQ. The V gene lost 1 base and the J gene lost 0 bases, with 8 bases spanning the gap. This CDR3 comprises 14 residues. The chain's CDR3 is CASSLTLSSYEQYF. CDR3 sequence (DNA): TGCGCCAGCAGCTTGACGCTGAGCTCCTACGAGCAGTACTTC.

The chain carries TRBV11-2 and TRBJ1-1; possibly TRBD1 for D (5 bases). Germline V lookup: CDR1 SGHAT, CDR2 FQNNGV. The CDR3 has 16 residues. Trimming pared 5 bases from V and 2 bases from J, leaving 18 bases between. The DNA of the CDR3 is TGTGCCAGCAGCGACGCCGGGGCCTCTTATAACACTGAAGCTTTCTTT. Encoded protein: CASSDAGASYNTEAFF.

The chain employs TRBV27 and TRBJ2-5; 12 nucleotides match TRBD1. After removal of 4 bases from V and 5 bases from J, the junction contained 5 bases not matched to a gene. CDR1 and CDR2 from the germline V gene are MNHEY and SMNVEV (reference sequence). The CDR3 has 15 residues. The CDR3 sequence is CASSSGTGGYETQYF. CDR3 DNA: TGTGCCAGCAGTTCGGGGACAGGGGGCTATGAGACCCAGTACTTC.

The chain couples TRBV7-2 to TRBJ1-6; the D is unclear. Germline assignment: CDR1 SGHTA and CDR2 FQGNSA. The CDR3 spans 14 residues. V was pared by 1 base and J by 13 bases, with 14 bases between. The chain's CDR3 is CASSLGVAGDPLHF. CDR3 nucleotide sequence: TGTGCCAGCAGCTTAGGGGTCGCAGGTGATCCCCTCCACTTT.

This chain uses TRBV5-6 with TRBJ2-1, with 8 bases that match TRBD2. CDR1 and CDR2 from the germline V gene are SGHDT and YYEEEE. This CDR3 comprises 12 residues. V lost 4 bases, J lost 10 bases, and 4 bases stayed unmatched. CDR3 bases: TGTGCCAGCAGCCGGGGGGGCTCCGAGCAGTTCTTC. Protein product: CASSRGGSEQFF.

The gene calls are TRBV20-1 and TRBJ2-3; 7 positions match TRBD1. Germline lookup yields CDR1 DFQATT and CDR2 SNEGSKA (reference sequence). Germline trimming cut 8 bases from V and 5 bases from J; bases unmatched to any gene: 10. The CDR3 length is 13 residues. CDR3: CSTPTGFQDTQYF. The CDR3 DNA reads TGCAGTACCCCGACAGGGTTCCAAGATACGCAGTATTTT.

The chain uses TRBV10-3 and TRBJ1-1; the D is unclear. The CDR3 has 13 residues. Germline values: CDR1 ENHRY, CDR2 SYGVKD. Trimming removed 8 bases from V and 0 bases from J, with 10 bases in between. CDR3 sequence (DNA): TGTGCCATCTTGCGGGCGATGAACACTGAAGCTTTCTTT. Protein product: CAILRAMNTEAFF.

This rearrangement joins TRBV5-4 to TRBJ2-5, with 7 bases that match TRBD2. The CDR3 runs to 16 residues. The trim removed 3 bases at V and 5 bases at J, leaving 13 bases unmatched. Germline CDR1 reads SGHNT; CDR2 reads YYREEE (reference sequence). In nucleotides, the CDR3 is TGTGCCAGCAGCTCCAAGTGGGGGGGGTTTCGGGAGACCCAGTACTTC. This sequence encodes CASSSKWGGFRETQYF.

The genes are TRBV20-1 and TRBJ1-2, with a possible D match to TRBD1 (6 bases). Germline V gene sequence: CDR1 DFQATT, CDR2 SNEGSKA (reference sequence). Deletions cut 6 bases from V and 3 bases from J, with 17 bases between. The CDR3 runs 14 residues. CDR3 sequence (DNA): TGCAGTGCCCTTGACCTACAGGGTTACTATGGCTACACCTTC. It encodes CSALDLQGYYGYTF.

The chain joins TRBV6-6 to TRBJ2-7; 7 bases map to TRBD1. The trim removed 5 bases at V and 0 bases at J, leaving 10 bases unmatched. This CDR3 spans 16 amino acids. Germline CDR1 MNHNY, CDR2 SVGAGI (reference sequence). The CDR3 here is CASSGTVGQHSYEQYF. As DNA, the CDR3 is TGTGCCAGCAGTGGCACCGTGGGACAGCACTCCTACGAGCAGTACTTC.

The chain recombines TRBV5-1 with TRBJ2-1; D possibly matches TRBD1 or TRBD2 (5 bases each). Germline V CDR1 and CDR2: SGHRS, YFSETQ. V was clipped by 2 bases and J by 8 bases, with 14 bases between them. CDR3 length equals 14 residues. The CDR3 nucleotides are TGCGCCAGCAGCTTCGGGGACCGTGACGATGAGCAGTTCTTC. This gives the protein CASSFGDRDDEQFF.

The rearrangement joins TRBV4-3 to TRBJ2-3; no definite D call. The CDR3 has 16 residues. In germline, CDR1 is LGHNA, CDR2 YSLEER. V was cut by 0 bases and J by 0 bases, with 10 bases left in between. CDR3 in amino acids: CASSQDLDASTDTQYF. In nucleotides, the CDR3 is TGCGCCAGCAGCCAAGACTTGGACGCCAGCACAGATACGCAGTATTTT.

The chain links TRBV12-3 or TRBV12-4 to TRBJ2-3; the D is unclear. V shed 0 bases and J shed 6 bases, with 16 bases lying between them. The CDR3 covers 16 residues. CDR3 nucleotide sequence: TGTGCCAGCAGTTTAGCCAACCCCATGTTAGGGGATACGCAGTATTTT. This sequence encodes CASSLANPMLGDTQYF.

This chain joins TRBV10-3 and TRBJ2-7, with TRBD2 matching 11 bases. The CDR3 totals 15 residues. V lost 6 bases to trimming and J lost 0 bases; unmatched junction nucleotides: 4. From germline, CDR1 is ENHRY and CDR2 SYGVKD. The CDR3, as DNA: TGTGCCATCAGGGAACTAGCGGGGGACTCCTACGAGCAGTACTTC. This encodes CAIRELAGDSYEQYF.

This chain uses TRBV20-1 with TRBJ2-1, with 9 bases fitting TRBD2. The CDR3 totals 12 residues. Germline V lookup: CDR1 DFQATT, CDR2 SNEGSKA (reference sequence). The junction had 5 bases not matched to a gene; V was cut back by 6 bases and J by 8 bases. The CDR3 DNA sequence: TGCAGTGCGGCCGGGACTAGCTATGAGCAGTTCTTC. It is translated as CSAAGTSYEQFF.